The 5 T cell receptor beta chains presented below share a single source sample, sequenced in a study of metastatic and nonmetastatic thyroid tumors. No patient received treatment before thyroid surgery. TCRdb ran MiXCR on the PCR reads. The sample comprises 43,000 or so clones, roughly 4% of which are singletons, and 7.5% to 10% rests with the top ten. The sample taken for sequencing was blood. These receptors all come from a female donor with papillary thyroid cancer or a benign thyroid nodule (not recorded which). Some clones in this sample may be carry-over from other donors' samples.

This clone has only a few counts. The chain combines TRBV27 with TRBJ2-1, with 9 bases lining up with TRBD2. The germline V gene encodes CDR1 MNHEY and CDR2 SMNVEV (reference sequence). There are 15 residues in the CDR3. V gave up 4 bases and J gave up 2 bases; unmatched junction bases: 3. DNA of the CDR3: TGTGCCAGCAGTTGGCGGGAGGGCCCCTACAATGAGCAGTTCTTC. Translating it yields CASSWREGPYNEQFF.

This clone appeared many times. V gene TRBV15 combines with J gene TRBJ2-1; TRBD2 might be the D (5 bases). CDR1 is LNHNV and CDR2 is YYDKDF in the germline V gene (reference sequence). The CDR3 extends over 16 amino acids. The V end was cut by 0 bases, the J end by 6 bases, with 15 bases between. The CDR3 here is CATSRESGNPPNEQFF. CDR3 nucleotides: TGTGCCACCAGCAGAGAGTCGGGGAATCCACCCAATGAGCAGTTCTTC. Full variable domain (outside the CDR3, taken from reference TRBV15 and TRBJ2-1): DAMVIQNPRYQVTQFGKPVTLSCSQTLNHNVMYWYQQKSSQAPKLLFHYYDKDFNNEADTPDNFQSRRPNTSFCFLDIRSPGLGDTAMYLCATSRESGNPPNEQFFGPGTRLTVL.

This clone was recorded many times. The chain carries TRBV6-1 and TRBJ2-5; TRBD1 agrees at 12 bases. V was pared by 6 bases and J by 5 bases, with 7 bases of the junction left unmatched. The CDR3 consists of 15 residues. Per germline, CDR1 MNHNS and CDR2 SASEGT. Written as DNA, the CDR3 is TGTGCCAGCAGATACGGGACAGGGGGCGCCGAGACCCAGTACTTC. This gives the protein CASRYGTGGAETQYF.

As regards this clone: Because it lacks the conserved phenylalanine or tryptophan at the end, this CDR3 is likely a read error. The chain employs TRBV14 and TRBJ2-2, with 7 bases fitting TRBD2. Germline V gene sequence: CDR1 SGHDN, CDR2 FVKESK. The CDR3 covers 17 residues. DNA of the CDR3: TGTGCCAGCAGCCAAGATATAGGGAGGGTACGGACCGGGGGGCTGTTTTAT. It yields the protein CASSQDIGRVRTGGLFY.

Comments on this clone: A much larger clone sits a single nucleotide away, making a read error possible. This chain links TRBV4-1 with TRBJ2-1; 9 nucleotides align to TRBD2. The junction had 7 bases not matched to a gene; V was cut back by 5 bases and J by 2 bases. Germline assignment: CDR1 MGHRA and CDR2 YSYEKL. CDR3 length: 16 amino acids. CDR3 DNA sequence: TGCGCCAGCAGCAAAGGTATAGCGGGAGCCTACAATGAGCAGTTCTTC. Translated: CASSKGIAGAYNEQFF.